This note documents a single T cell receptor (beta chain) sequence. Antigen unknown. Sequencing used immunoSEQ multiplex PCR; TCRdb keeps in-frame clones, though not all of them. The table shows almost 200,000 clones, with 81% occurring only once. This entry belongs to a study of cytomegalovirus exposure and HLA in healthy donors. The donors formed part of the roughly 110-subject validation cohort, distinct from the roughly 600-subject first cohort. Regarding the study as a whole: Overall, roughly 150 TCR beta chains were annotated as cytomegalovirus-associated. The tendency of first-cohort TCR clusters to co-occur in the 120 or so validation repertoires emerged from a later analysis.

The CDR3 sequence is 16 residues long. Losses at the gene ends were 4 bases for V and 0 bases for J; bases not matched to a gene: 7. CDR1 MGHRA and CDR2 YSYEKL come from the germline V gene. The sequenced sample was PBMCs. The TCR originated in a woman aged 25 to 39 in good health and CMV-seronegative. The chain joins TRBV4-1 to TRBJ2-5; 8 bases agree with TRBD2. CDR3 bases: TGCGCCAGCAGCCCCGTAGCGGGACCGTACCAAGAGACCCAGTACTTC. It codes for CASSPVAGPYQETQYF.